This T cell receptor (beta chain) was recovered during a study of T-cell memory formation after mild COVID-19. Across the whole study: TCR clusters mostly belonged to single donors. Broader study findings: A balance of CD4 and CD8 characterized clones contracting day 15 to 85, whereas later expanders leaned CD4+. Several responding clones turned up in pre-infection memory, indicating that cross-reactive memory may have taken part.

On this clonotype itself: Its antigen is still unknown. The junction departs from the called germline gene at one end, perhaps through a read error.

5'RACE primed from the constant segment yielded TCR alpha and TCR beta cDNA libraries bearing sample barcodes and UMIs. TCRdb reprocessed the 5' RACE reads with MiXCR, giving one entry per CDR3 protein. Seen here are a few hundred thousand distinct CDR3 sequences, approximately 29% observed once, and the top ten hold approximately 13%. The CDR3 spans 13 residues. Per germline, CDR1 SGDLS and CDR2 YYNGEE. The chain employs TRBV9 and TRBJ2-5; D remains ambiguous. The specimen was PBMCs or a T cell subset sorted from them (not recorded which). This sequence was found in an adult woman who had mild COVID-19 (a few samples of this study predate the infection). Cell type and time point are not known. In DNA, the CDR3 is TGTGCCAGCAGCGTGAAGCCTTTGGAGACCCAGTCCTTC. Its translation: CASSVKPLETQSF.